These T cell receptor beta chains were read from a single sample in a study of blood T cell repertoires in COVID-19. Sequenced by immunoSEQ multiplex PCR; TCRdb stores in-frame clones only, minus some. This table holds roughly 170,000 clones, 79% found once. Sequences were obtained from peripheral blood. These receptors were obtained from a woman in her sixties or seventies with COVID-19, enrolled during active disease. Each CDR3 is given with its conserved first and last residue. A D gene is named only where the DNA matches it firmly. Where a row states a size, it is once, few, many or the class of an expanded clone; other rows omit it.

once - 14 TRBJ2-7 TRBV5-4 TGTGCCAGCAGCGCAGGACGGGGCTCCTACGAGCAGTACTTC CASSAGRGSYEQYF
once TRBD1 15 TRBJ1-1 TRBV30 TGTGCCTGGAGTGAGGGGACAGGGGTGAGCACTGAAGCTTTCTTT CAWSEGTGVSTEAFF
- TRBD1 19 TRBJ2-3 TRBV9 TGTGCCAGCAGCGTAGGGATGCCGGGACAGGGAGTTGGCACAGATACGCAGTATTTT CASSVGMPGQGVGTDTQYF
- - 13 TRBJ1-2 TRBV4-1 TGCGCCAGCTCCATCGGGGAGAACTATGGCTACACCTTC CASSIGENYGYTF
- TRBD2 14 TRBJ2-7 TRBV5-1 TGCGCCAGCAGCGCAGGGACTAGCGGCTACGAGCAGTACTTC CASSAGTSGYEQYF
- TRBD2 15 TRBJ2-5 TRBV11-2 TGTGCCAGCAGCGGAGTCGGACTAGCGGGAGTTGACCAGTACTTC CASSGVGLAGVDQYF
few - 12 TRBJ1-1 TRBV11-3 TGTGCCAGCAGCAAACGCGGGGTTGAAGCTTTCTTT CASSKRGVEAFF
- - 15 TRBJ1-1 TRBV27 TGTGCCAGCAGTTTGGGGGGGTTGATGAACACTGAAGCTTTCTTT CASSLGGLMNTEAFF
- - 20 TRBJ2-6 TRBV4-2 TGTGCCAGCAGCCAAGTGATCCTTAAAGTAGCGGTCTCTGGGGCCAACGTCCTGACTTTC CASSQVILKVAVSGANVLTF
- - 16 TRBJ1-6 TRBV11-2 TGTGCCAGCAGCTTCTCCCGGGACACCTCCTTTTCGGCCCTCCACTTT CASSFSRDTSFSALHF
- TRBD2 14 TRBJ2-3 TRBV3-1/TRBV3-2 TGTGCCAGCAGTAGCGGGGGGGGCCCAGATACGCAGTATTTT CASSSGGGPDTQYF
- TRBD1 14 TRBJ1-3 TRBV5-5 TGTGCCAGCAGCCTCGGGACAGAAAGAAACACCATATATTTT CASSLGTERNTIYF
- - 13 TRBJ1-2 TRBV6-2/TRBV6-3 TGTGCCAGCAGTTACGGCCCACGCTATGGCTACACCTTC CASSYGPRYGYTF
- TRBD1 14 TRBJ2-1 TRBV15 TGTGCCACCAAAAGGGGGCGATCCTACAATGAGCAGTTCTTC CATKRGRSYNEQFF
- TRBD2 19 TRBJ2-3 TRBV7-2 TGTGCCAGCAGCCCCCGACAGATTCTAGCGGGAGGCCGAACAGATACGCAGTATTTT CASSPRQILAGGRTDTQYF
- TRBD2 16 TRBJ2-5 TRBV28 TGTGCCAGCAGTGGGCGACTAGCGGGAGTTGGGGAGACCCAGTACTTC CASSGRLAGVGETQYF
- - 14 TRBJ2-3 TRBV18 TGTGCCAGCTCACCAGCACTTCTCACAGATACGCAGTATTTT CASSPALLTDTQYF
- - 12 TRBJ1-5 TRBV6-6 TGTGCCAGCGGGTGGACTCCTCTAGCGCAGCATTTT CASGWTPLAQHF
- - 15 TRBJ2-3 TRBV9 TGTGCCAGCAGCACCGAGCCAGGCCTCACAGATACGCAGTATTTT CASSTEPGLTDTQYF
- TRBD1 19 TRBJ2-1 TRBV6-2/TRBV6-3 TGTGCCAGCAGTTCCCGGGACAGGTCGTCAACTGGGGGCTGGAATGAGCAGTTCTTC CASSSRDRSSTGGWNEQFF
- TRBD1 16 TRBJ2-2 TRBV5-4 TGTGCCAGCAGCTTGGATGGACAGGGGGCCCTCGGGGAGCTGTTTTTT CASSLDGQGALGELFF
- TRBD2 15 TRBJ2-1 TRBV29-1 TGCAGCGGATATAGCGGGTGGAGCTCCTACAATGAGCAGTTCTTC CSGYSGWSSYNEQFF
- - 16 TRBJ2-1 TRBV3-1/TRBV3-2 TGTGCCAGCAGCCAAGCTTGGCGGAGCGGCGACAATGAGCAGTTCTTC CASSQAWRSGDNEQFF
once TRBD2 16 TRBJ2-3 TRBV7-3 TGTGCCAGCAGCCCCCAAGCGGGAGTTCCCACAGATACGCAGTATTTT CASSPQAGVPTDTQYF
- TRBD1 16 TRBJ2-6 TRBV11-3 TGTGCCAGCAGCTTAGGGACAGGGGCTGGGGCCAACGTCCTGACTTTC CASSLGTGAGANVLTF
- TRBD1 13 TRBJ1-2 TRBV9 TGTGCCAGCAGCTCGACAGGGGGCTTAGGCTACACCTTC CASSSTGGLGYTF
few TRBD1 17 TRBJ1-6 TRBV7-8 TGTGCCAGCAGCTTAGGGACAGGGAGCTCCTATAATTCACCCCTCCACTTT CASSLGTGSSYNSPLHF
- - 15 TRBJ1-4 TRBV5-6 TGTGCCAGCAGCTTTAACCACCGGGCTAATGAAAAACTGTTTTTT CASSFNHRANEKLFF
- TRBD2 14 TRBJ2-1 TRBV6-5 TGTGCCAGCGTTCTAGCGGGATCCTACAATGAGCAGTTCTTC CASVLAGSYNEQFF
- TRBD1 16 TRBJ2-5 TRBV7-2 TGTGCCAGCAGCCCGGGACAGGACCGATTCCAAGAGACCCAGTACTTC CASSPGQDRFQETQYF
few - 15 TRBJ1-5 TRBV2 TGTGCCAGCAGGGACAGACTTTATAGCAATCAGCCCCAGCATTTT CASRDRLYSNQPQHF
- - 16 TRBJ2-7 TRBV10-3 TGTGCCATCAGTGAGTCGTTTGGCGCCCAGCGCTACGAGCAGTACTTC CAISESFGAQRYEQYF
- TRBD2 17 TRBJ2-1 TRBV24-1 TGTGCCACCAGTGATCCGTTAGCGGGGGAAACCTACAATGAGCAGTTCTTC CATSDPLAGETYNEQFF
- TRBD1 14 TRBJ1-2 TRBV18 TGTGCCAGCTCATCGGACAGGGGGCTCTATGGCTACACCTTC CASSSDRGLYGYTF
- TRBD2 17 TRBJ2-3 TRBV6-2/TRBV6-3 TGTGCCAGCAGTTACTCACTAGCGGGAGGAACCACAGATACGCAGTATTTT CASSYSLAGGTTDTQYF
- - 16 TRBJ2-4 TRBV5-5 TGTGCCAGCACCCTGGGGCAAACTCTAGCCAAAAACATTCAGTACTTC CASTLGQTLAKNIQYF
- - 14 TRBJ1-1 TRBV15 TGTGCCACCAGCACTGTTGCGGGGAACACTGAAGCTTTCTTT CATSTVAGNTEAFF
- - 14 TRBJ2-3 TRBV7-9 TGTGCCAGCAGCTCGTTGGACAGACTGGGTACGCAGTATTTT CASSSLDRLGTQYF
- TRBD1 14 TRBJ1-2 TRBV30 TGTGCCTGGAGTGTAGGCACAGGGGGTGGTGGCTACACCTTC CAWSVGTGGGGYTF